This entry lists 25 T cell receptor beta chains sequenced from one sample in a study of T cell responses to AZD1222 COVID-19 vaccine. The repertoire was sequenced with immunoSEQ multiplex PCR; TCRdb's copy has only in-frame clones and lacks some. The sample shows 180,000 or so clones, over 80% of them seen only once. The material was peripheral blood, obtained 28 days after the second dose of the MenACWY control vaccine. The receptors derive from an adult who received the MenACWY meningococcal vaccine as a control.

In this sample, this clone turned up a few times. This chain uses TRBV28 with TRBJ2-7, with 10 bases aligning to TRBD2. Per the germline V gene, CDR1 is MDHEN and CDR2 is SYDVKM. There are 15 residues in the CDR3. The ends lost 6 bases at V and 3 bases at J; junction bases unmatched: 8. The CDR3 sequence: CASRDPSGRRYEQYF. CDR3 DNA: TGTGCCAGCAGAGACCCTAGCGGGAGACGCTACGAGCAGTACTTC.

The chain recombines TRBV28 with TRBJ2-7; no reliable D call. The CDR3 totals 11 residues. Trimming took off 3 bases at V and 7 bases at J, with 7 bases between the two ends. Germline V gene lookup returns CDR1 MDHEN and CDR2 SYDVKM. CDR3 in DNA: TGTGCCAGCAGTTTCCTGTGGGAGCAGTACTTC. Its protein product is CASSFLWEQYF.

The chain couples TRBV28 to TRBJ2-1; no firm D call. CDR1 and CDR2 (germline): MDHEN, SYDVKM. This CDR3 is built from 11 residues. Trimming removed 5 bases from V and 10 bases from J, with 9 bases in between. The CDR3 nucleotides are TGTGCCAGCAGTCCCTACATAGAGCAGTTCTTC. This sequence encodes CASSPYIEQFF. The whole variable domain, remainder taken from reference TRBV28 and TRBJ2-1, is DVKVTQSSRYLVKRTGEKVFLECVQDMDHENMFWYRQDPGLGLRLIYFSYDVKMKEKGDIPEGYSVSREKKERFSLILESASTNQTSMYLCASSPYIEQFFGPGTRLTVL.

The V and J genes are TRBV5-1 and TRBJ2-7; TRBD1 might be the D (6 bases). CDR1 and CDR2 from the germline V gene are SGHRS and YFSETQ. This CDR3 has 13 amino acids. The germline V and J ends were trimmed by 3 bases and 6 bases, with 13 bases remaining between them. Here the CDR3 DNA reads TGCGCCAGCAGCTCGAGAGAAGGGGGCGAGCAGTACTTC. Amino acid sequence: CASSSREGGEQYF.

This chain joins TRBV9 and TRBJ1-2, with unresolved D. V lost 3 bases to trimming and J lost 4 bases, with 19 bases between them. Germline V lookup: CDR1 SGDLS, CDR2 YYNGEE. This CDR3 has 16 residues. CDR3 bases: TGTGCCAGCAGCGGAGGGCACACCCCAGGCACCTATGGCTACACCTTC. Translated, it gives CASSGGHTPGTYGYTF.

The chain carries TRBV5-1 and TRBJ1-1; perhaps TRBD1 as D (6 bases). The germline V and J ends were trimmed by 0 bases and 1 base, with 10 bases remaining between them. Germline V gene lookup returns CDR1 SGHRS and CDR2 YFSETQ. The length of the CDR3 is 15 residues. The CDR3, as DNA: TGCGCCAGCAGCTTGGGGACAGCTCGGAACACTGAAGCTTTCTTT. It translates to CASSLGTARNTEAFF.

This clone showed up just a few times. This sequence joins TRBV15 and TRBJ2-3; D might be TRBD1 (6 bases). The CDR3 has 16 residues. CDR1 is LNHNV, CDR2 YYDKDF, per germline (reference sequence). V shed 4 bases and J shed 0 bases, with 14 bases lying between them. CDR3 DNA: TGTGCCACCAGCACCCACAGGGCACCTAGCACAGATACGCAGTATTTT. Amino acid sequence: CATSTHRAPSTDTQYF.

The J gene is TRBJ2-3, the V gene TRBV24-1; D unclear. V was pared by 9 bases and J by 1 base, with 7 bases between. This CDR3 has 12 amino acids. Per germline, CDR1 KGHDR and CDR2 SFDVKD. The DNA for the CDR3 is TGTGCCACCTCTTGGGGCACAGATACGCAGTATTTT. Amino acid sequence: CATSWGTDTQYF.

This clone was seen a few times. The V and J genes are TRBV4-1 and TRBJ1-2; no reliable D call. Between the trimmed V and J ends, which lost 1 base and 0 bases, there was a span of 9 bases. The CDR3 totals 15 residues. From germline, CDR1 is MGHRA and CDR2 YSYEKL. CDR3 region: CASSQVPSTNYGYTF. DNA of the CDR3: TGCGCCAGCAGCCAAGTTCCCAGTACTAACTATGGCTACACCTTC.

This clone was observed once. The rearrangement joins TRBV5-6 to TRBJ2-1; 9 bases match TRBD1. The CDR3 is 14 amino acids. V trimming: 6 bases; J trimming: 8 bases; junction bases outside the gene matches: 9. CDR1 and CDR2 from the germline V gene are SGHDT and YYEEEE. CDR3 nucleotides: TGTGCCAGCATTTCGGGACAGGGATTGTATGAGCAGTTCTTC. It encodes CASISGQGLYEQFF.

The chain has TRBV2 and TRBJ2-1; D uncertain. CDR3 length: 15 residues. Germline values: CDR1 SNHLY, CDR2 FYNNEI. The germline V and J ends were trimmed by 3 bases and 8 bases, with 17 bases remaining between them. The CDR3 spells CASSEVSPDVDEQFF. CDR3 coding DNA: TGTGCCAGCAGTGAGGTTAGCCCCGACGTAGATGAGCAGTTCTTC.

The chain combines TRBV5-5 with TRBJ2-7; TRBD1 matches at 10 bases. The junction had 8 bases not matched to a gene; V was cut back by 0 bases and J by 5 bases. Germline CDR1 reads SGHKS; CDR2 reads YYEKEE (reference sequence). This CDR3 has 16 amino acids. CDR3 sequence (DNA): TGTGCCAGCAGCTTGGGAAGGGGACAGGGGATCCACGAGCAGTACTTC. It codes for CASSLGRGQGIHEQYF.

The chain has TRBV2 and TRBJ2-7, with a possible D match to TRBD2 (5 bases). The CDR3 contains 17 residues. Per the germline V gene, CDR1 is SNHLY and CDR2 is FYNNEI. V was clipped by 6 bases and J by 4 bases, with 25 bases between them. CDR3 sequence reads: CASSVDIIVLGRYEQYF. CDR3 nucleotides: TGTGCCAGCAGCGTCGACATTATAGTCCTTGGGAGATACGAGCAGTACTTC.

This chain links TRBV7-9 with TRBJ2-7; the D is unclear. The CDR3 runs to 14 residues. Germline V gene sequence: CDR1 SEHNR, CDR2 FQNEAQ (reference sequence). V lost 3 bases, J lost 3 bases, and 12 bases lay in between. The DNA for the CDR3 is TGTGCCAGCAGCTTCGAAGGACCAGTCTACGAGCAGTACTTC. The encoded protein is CASSFEGPVYEQYF.

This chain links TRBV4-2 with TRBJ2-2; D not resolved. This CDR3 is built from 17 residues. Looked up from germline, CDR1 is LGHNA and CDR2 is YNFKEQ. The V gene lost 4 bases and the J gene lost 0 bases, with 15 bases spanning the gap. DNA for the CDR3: TGTGCCAGCAGCCGGCGCTTTGGCCAATCGAACACCGGGGAGCTGTTTTTT. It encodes CASSRRFGQSNTGELFF.

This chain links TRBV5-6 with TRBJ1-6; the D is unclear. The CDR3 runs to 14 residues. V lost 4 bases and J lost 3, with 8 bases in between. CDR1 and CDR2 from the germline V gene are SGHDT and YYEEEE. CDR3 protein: CASSPGVYNSPLHF. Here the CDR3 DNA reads TGTGCCAGCAGCCCCGGGGTCTATAATTCACCCCTCCACTTT.

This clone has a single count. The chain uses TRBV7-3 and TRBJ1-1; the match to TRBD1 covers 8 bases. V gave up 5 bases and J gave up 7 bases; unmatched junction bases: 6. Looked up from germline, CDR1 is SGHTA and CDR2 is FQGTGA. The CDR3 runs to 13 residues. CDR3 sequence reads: CASSEGQGLEAFF. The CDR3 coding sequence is TGTGCCAGCAGCGAAGGACAGGGCCTTGAAGCTTTCTTT.

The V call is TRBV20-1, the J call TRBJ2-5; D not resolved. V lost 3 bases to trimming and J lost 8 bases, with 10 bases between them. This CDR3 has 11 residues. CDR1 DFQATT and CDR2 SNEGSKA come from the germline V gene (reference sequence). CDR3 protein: CSARASGTQYF. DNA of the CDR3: TGCAGTGCTAGGGCGTCTGGCACCCAGTACTTC.

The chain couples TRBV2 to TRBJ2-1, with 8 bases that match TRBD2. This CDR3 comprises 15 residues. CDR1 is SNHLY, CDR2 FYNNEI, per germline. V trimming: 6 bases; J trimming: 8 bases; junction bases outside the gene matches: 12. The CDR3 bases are TGTGCCAGCAGGAGACTAGCGTCCACGGAGGATGAGCAGTTCTTC. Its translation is CASRRLASTEDEQFF. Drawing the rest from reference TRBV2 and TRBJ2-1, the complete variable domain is EPEVTQTPSHQVTQMGQEVILRCVPISNHLYFYWYRQILGQKVEFLVSFYNNEISEKSEIFDDQFSVERPDGSNFTLKIRSTKLEDSAMYFCASRRLASTEDEQFFGPGTRLTVL.

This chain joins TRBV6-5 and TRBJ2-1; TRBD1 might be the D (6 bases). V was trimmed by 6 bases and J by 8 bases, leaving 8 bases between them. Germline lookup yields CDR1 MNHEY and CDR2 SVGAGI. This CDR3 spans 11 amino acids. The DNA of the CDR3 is TGTGCCAGCAGGAAGGGGGATGAGCAGTTCTTC. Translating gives CASRKGDEQFF.

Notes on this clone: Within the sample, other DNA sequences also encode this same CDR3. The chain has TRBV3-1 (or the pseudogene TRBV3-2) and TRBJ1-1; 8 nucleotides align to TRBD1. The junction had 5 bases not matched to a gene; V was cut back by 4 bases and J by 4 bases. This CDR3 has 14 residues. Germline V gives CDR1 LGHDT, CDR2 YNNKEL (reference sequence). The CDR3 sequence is CASSPQTGGTEAFF. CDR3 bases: TGTGCCAGCAGCCCCCAAACAGGGGGCACTGAAGCTTTCTTT.

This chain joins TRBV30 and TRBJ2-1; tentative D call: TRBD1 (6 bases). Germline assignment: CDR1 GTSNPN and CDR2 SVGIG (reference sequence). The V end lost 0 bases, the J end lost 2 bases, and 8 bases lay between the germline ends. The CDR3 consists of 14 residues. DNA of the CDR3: TGTGCCTGGAGTGTACGACAGGCCTACAATGAGCAGTTCTTC. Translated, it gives CAWSVRQAYNEQFF.

CDR3 DNA: TGTGCCAGCTCACCACTGGCAGGGTCTTACTACAATGAGCAGTTCTTC. Translated: CASSPLAGSYYNEQFF. V gene TRBV18 combines with J gene TRBJ2-1; the D gene is possibly TRBD1 (5 bases). Trimming stripped 1 base from V and 3 bases from J, with 13 bases between. The CDR3 length is 16 residues. Germline V lookup: CDR1 KGHSH, CDR2 LQKENI.

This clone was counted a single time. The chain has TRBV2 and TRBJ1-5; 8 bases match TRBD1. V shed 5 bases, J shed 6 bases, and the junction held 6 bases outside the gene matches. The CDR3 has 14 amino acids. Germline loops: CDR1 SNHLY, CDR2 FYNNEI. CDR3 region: CASSRTGWGQPQHF. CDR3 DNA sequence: TGTGCCAGCAGTCGGACAGGGTGGGGTCAGCCCCAGCATTTT.

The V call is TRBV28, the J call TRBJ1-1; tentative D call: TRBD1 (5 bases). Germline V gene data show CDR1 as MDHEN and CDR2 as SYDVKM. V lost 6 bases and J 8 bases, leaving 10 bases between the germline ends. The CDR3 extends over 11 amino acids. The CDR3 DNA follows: TGTGCCAGCAGCCCCGGGACGGAAGCTTTCTTT. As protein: CASSPGTEAFF.